This T cell receptor (beta chain) came from a study of identical twins. TCRdb recomputed calls from the 5' RACE reads with MiXCR, one row per CDR3 protein. This sample has some 730,000 distinct CDR3 sequences, with 18% found just once. In germline, CDR1 is DFQATT, CDR2 SNEGSKA (reference sequence). Germline trimming cut 6 bases from V and 5 bases from J; bases unmatched to any gene: 7. The CDR3 sequence is 12 residues long. This same sample was also taken into another study, of T cells expressing NK-cell markers. That source notes: Several donors showed these clonotypes also leading the CD3+CD56-NKG2C+ fraction.

Sequenced: PBMCs. The chain carries TRBV20-1 and TRBJ2-7, with 7 bases aligning to TRBD1. This TCR came from a woman younger than 30 in good health. The CDR3, as DNA: TGCAGTGCAGCTCAGGGGGTGGACGAGCAGTACTTC. Translated: CSAAQGVDEQYF.